The 24 T cell receptor beta chains given below trace back to one sample, sequenced in a study of cytomegalovirus exposure and HLA in healthy donors. TCRdb keeps only in-frame clones here, not all; method: immunoSEQ multiplex PCR. The table records some 260,000 clones, around 90% of them present only once. The sample was PBMCs. The receptors here all came from a woman in her 30s in good health and CMV-seronegative.

This chain connects TRBV28 to TRBJ2-7; 8 nucleotides align to TRBD1. CDR1 is MDHEN and CDR2 is SYDVKM in the germline V gene. J gave up 4 bases and V 3 bases, and 5 bases lay outside the gene matches. The length of the CDR3 is 14 residues. CDR3 amino acids: CASSFWQGAYEQYF. Written as DNA, the CDR3 is TGTGCCAGCAGTTTTTGGCAGGGGGCTTACGAGCAGTACTTC.

The chain couples TRBV30 to TRBJ1-2, with D maybe TRBD1 (6 bases). V dropped 5 bases and J dropped 7 bases, with 11 bases sitting between them. The CDR3 runs 11 residues. CDR1 GTSNPN and CDR2 SVGIG come from the germline V gene (reference sequence). The CDR3 DNA reads TGTGCCTGGGTACAGGGAGGTGGCTACACCTTC. As protein: CAWVQGGGYTF.

The CDR3 region is CASSPTGVSNIQYF. In DNA, the CDR3 is TGTGCCAGCAGCCCGACAGGGGTGAGCAACATTCAGTACTTC. The chain combines TRBV25-1 with TRBJ2-4, with 8 bases matching TRBD1. Trimming cost V 6 bases and J 7 bases; bases outside gene matches: 8. The CDR3 covers 14 residues. Germline-derived CDR1 and CDR2 are MGHDK and SYGVNS. Full variable domain (missing parts from reference TRBV25-1 and TRBJ2-4): EADIYQTPRYLVIGTGKKITLECSQTMGHDKMYWYQQDPGMELHLIHYSYGVNSTEKGDLSSESTVSRIRTEHFPLTLESARPSHTSQYLCASSPTGVSNIQYFGAGTRLSVL.

J is TRBJ1-3 and V is TRBV30; D may be TRBD1 (5 bases). CDR1 is GTSNPN and CDR2 is SVGIG in the germline V gene (reference sequence). The CDR3 is 13 residues long. Trimming pared 2 bases from V and 2 bases from J, leaving 7 bases between. The CDR3 DNA reads as TGTGCCTGGAGTAGGGGCCCTGGAAACACCATATATTTT. Translated, it gives CAWSRGPGNTIYF.

The rearrangement links TRBV27 to TRBJ2-1; the D gene is possibly TRBD2 (6 bases). The CDR3 consists of 16 residues. Trimming pared 4 bases from V and 6 bases from J, leaving 19 bases between. Germline lookup yields CDR1 MNHEY and CDR2 SMNVEV (reference sequence). The CDR3 region is CASSSWATREGNEQFF. Written as DNA, the CDR3 is TGTGCCAGCAGTTCTTGGGCGACTAGAGAAGGCAATGAGCAGTTCTTC.

The rearrangement uses TRBV6-1 and TRBJ1-5; perhaps TRBD1 as D (5 bases). The V and J ends lost 3 bases and 5 bases respectively, with 8 bases between them. The CDR3 is 13 residues long. Germline V CDR1 and CDR2: MNHNS, SASEGT. The chain's CDR3 is CASSEGGDQPQHF. The CDR3 DNA reads as TGTGCCAGCAGTGAGGGGGGTGATCAGCCCCAGCATTTT.

This chain links TRBV4-1 with TRBJ2-1; 9 bases fit TRBD2. V trimming: 4 bases; J trimming: 6 bases; junction bases outside the gene matches: 7. The CDR3 extends over 15 amino acids. Germline CDR1 reads MGHRA; CDR2 reads YSYEKL. CDR3 nucleotides: TGCGCCAGCAGCCCTTTAGCGGGAGAGAGCAATGAGCAGTTCTTC. It yields the protein CASSPLAGESNEQFF.

This clone was seen only once. The CDR3 nucleotides read TGCGCCAGCAGCTTGATGGGAACAGATACGCAGTATTTT. It is translated as CASSLMGTDTQYF. J is TRBJ2-3 and V is TRBV5-1; D unclear. CDR3 size: 13 residues. V shed 1 base and J shed 3 bases, with 6 bases lying between them. Looked up from germline, CDR1 is SGHRS and CDR2 is YFSETQ.

V usage is TRBV5-1 and J usage is TRBJ2-4, with D possibly matching TRBD1 (6 bases). The CDR3 length is 13 residues. The V end was cut by 0 bases, the J end by 10 bases, with 11 bases between. Germline loops: CDR1 SGHRS, CDR2 YFSETQ. CDR3 DNA sequence: TGCGCCAGCAGCTTGGCTAGGGGGATTATTCAGTACTTC. It codes for CASSLARGIIQYF.

This clone was seen just once. The chain joins TRBV19 to TRBJ2-7; 8 bases agree with TRBD1. The CDR3 covers 13 residues. V lost 9 bases, J lost 2 bases, and 6 bases stayed unmatched. Germline values: CDR1 LNHDA, CDR2 SQIVND (reference sequence). Written as DNA, the CDR3 is TGTGCCAGCCGCGGGACAGGTCCCTACGAGCAGTACTTC. It translates to CASRGTGPYEQYF. Using reference TRBV19 and TRBJ2-7 for the parts outside the CDR3, the full variable domain is DGGITQSPKYLFRKEGQNVTLSCEQNLNHDAMYWYRQDPGQGLRLIYYSQIVNDFQKGDIAEGYSVSREKKESFPLTVTSAQKNPTAFYLCASRGTGPYEQYFGPGTRLTVT.

V and J are TRBV5-1 and TRBJ2-1; 13 nucleotides agree with TRBD2. The germline CDR1 and CDR2 sequences are SGHRS and YFSETQ. CDR3 length equals 19 residues. The V gene end was trimmed by 5 bases and the J gene end by 5 bases; junction bases not matched to a gene: 16. CDR3 residues: CASRSQPGLAGIGNNEQFF. As DNA, the CDR3 is TGCGCCAGCAGGTCTCAACCGGGACTAGCGGGAATCGGGAACAATGAGCAGTTCTTC.

This clone was detected a few times. This chain uses TRBV4-1 with TRBJ2-7, with D possibly being TRBD1 (6 bases). CDR3 length: 17 amino acids. Per germline, CDR1 MGHRA and CDR2 YSYEKL. Trimming took off 2 bases at V and 4 bases at J, with 21 bases between the two ends. The CDR3 loop reads CASSQPRTALTPYEQYF. In DNA, the CDR3 is TGCGCCAGCAGCCAACCCAGGACAGCCCTAACTCCTTACGAGCAGTACTTC.

CDR3 nucleotides: TGTGCCAGCAGCTCGGTGAACACCGGGGAGCTGTTTTTT. It encodes CASSSVNTGELFF. The J gene is TRBJ2-2, the V gene TRBV11-3; D remains unclear. Germline V lookup: CDR1 SGHNT, CDR2 YENEEA. V lost 4 bases, J lost 1 base, and 4 bases lay in between. The CDR3 loop spans 13 amino acids.

This clone has a single count. CDR3 nucleotide sequence: TGTGCCAGCAGTATCACCAGCGGACTGATCCGATTCAATGAGCAGTTCTTC. It codes for CASSITSGLIRFNEQFF. The chain recombines TRBV28 with TRBJ2-1; tentative D call: TRBD2 (5 bases). The CDR3 is 17 residues long. Looked up from germline, CDR1 is MDHEN and CDR2 is SYDVKM. Trimming cost V 5 bases and J 6 bases, with 23 bases left between them.

The V call is TRBV23-1, the J call TRBJ2-7, with 8 positions matching TRBD1. TRBV23-1 is annotated as an ORF whose role is uncertain. V lost 1 base, J lost 4 bases, and 12 bases stayed unmatched. CDR3 length equals 17 residues. This CDR3 reads CASSQFGDRTRPYEQYF. CDR3 coding DNA: TGCGCCAGCAGTCAATTTGGGGACAGGACGCGACCTTACGAGCAGTACTTC.

V gene TRBV5-4 combines with J gene TRBJ2-7; 9 positions agree with TRBD2. Looked up from germline, CDR1 is SGHNT and CDR2 is YYREEE (reference sequence). This CDR3 region has 15 residues. V lost 2 bases and J lost 2; bases outside the gene matches: 5. CDR3 sequence (DNA): TGTGCCAGCAGCTTAAAAGCGGGAGGACCCTACGAGCAGTACTTC. Encoded protein: CASSLKAGGPYEQYF.

The chain recombines TRBV19 with TRBJ2-3; 8 nucleotides align to TRBD2. The CDR3 totals 16 residues. Germline CDR1 LNHDA, CDR2 SQIVND (reference sequence). V dropped 2 bases and J dropped 4; count of bases not matched to a gene: 8. Here the CDR3 reads CASSIKGAGAADTQYF. The CDR3 coding sequence is TGTGCCAGTAGTATAAAGGGAGCGGGGGCGGCAGATACGCAGTATTTT.

This clone was seen once. The CDR3 loop is CASSLKGGSAGELFF. CDR3 DNA sequence: TGTGCCAGCAGCTTAAAGGGGGGCAGCGCCGGGGAGCTGTTTTTT. The chain uses TRBV7-3 and TRBJ2-2; tentatively, D is TRBD1 or TRBD2 (6 bases each). This CDR3 has 15 amino acids. Trimming pared 1 base from V and 6 bases from J, leaving 12 bases between. In germline, CDR1 is SGHTA, CDR2 FQGTGA.

The V and J genes are TRBV5-1 and TRBJ1-1; 8 nucleotides agree with TRBD1. The CDR3 runs to 13 residues. Trimming cost V 4 bases and J 7 bases; bases outside gene matches: 6. Germline values: CDR1 SGHRS, CDR2 YFSETQ. The CDR3 DNA reads as TGCGCCAGCAGCCTGGACAGGGCCATTGAAGCTTTCTTT. As protein: CASSLDRAIEAFF.

The gene calls are TRBV7-6 and TRBJ2-1; TRBD2 agrees at 8 bases. Germline V gene data show CDR1 as SGHVS and CDR2 as FNYEAQ. The CDR3 is 18 amino acids. V was clipped by 6 bases and J by 7 bases; unmatched bases: 20. The CDR3 protein is CASRAGLASSPQRNEQFF. The CDR3 DNA reads as TGTGCCAGCAGAGCCGGACTAGCCTCGTCCCCCCAGCGAAATGAGCAGTTCTTC.

This clone was counted a few times. This sequence joins TRBV4-3 and TRBJ1-5, with D possibly TRBD1 on 5 matching bases. The CDR3 loop spans 15 amino acids. Germline V gene data show CDR1 as LGHNA and CDR2 as YSLEER. The V gene lost 1 base and the J gene lost 5 bases, with 12 bases spanning the gap. Written as DNA, the CDR3 is TGCGCCAGCAGCCAAGGACTTTTGGGGGATCAGCCCCAGCATTTT. Protein product: CASSQGLLGDQPQHF.

This chain's CDR3 is CATTARVDSYNEQFF. The CDR3 DNA follows: TGTGCCACCACAGCAAGGGTGGACAGTTACAATGAGCAGTTCTTC. The chain carries TRBV15 and TRBJ2-1; TRBD1 might be the D (6 bases). The V gene lost 7 bases and the J gene lost 4 bases, with 17 bases spanning the gap. The CDR3 runs 15 residues. Germline CDR1 reads LNHNV; CDR2 reads YYDKDF (reference sequence).

The V and J genes are TRBV4-3 and TRBJ2-7, with a possible D match to TRBD2 (5 bases). The CDR3 is 15 residues long. From germline, CDR1 is LGHNA and CDR2 YSLEER. The germline V and J ends were trimmed by 2 bases and 2 bases, with 13 bases remaining between them. In DNA form, the CDR3 reads TGCGCCAGCAGCCAACAAAGAGGGAATACCTACGAGCAGTACTTC. It is translated as CASSQQRGNTYEQYF.

This clone has only one observation. The chain combines TRBV14 with TRBJ1-2; D not resolved. Germline loops: CDR1 SGHDN, CDR2 FVKESK. This CDR3 is 13 amino acids long. V lost 3 bases, J lost 6 bases, and 11 bases lay in between. The CDR3 reads CASSHNGLNGYTF. CDR3 coding DNA: TGTGCCAGCAGCCACAACGGGTTGAATGGCTACACCTTC.